The 14 T cell receptor beta chains below come from one sample, sequenced in a study of blood T cell repertoires in COVID-19. TCRdb keeps only in-frame clones here, not all; method: immunoSEQ multiplex PCR. The profile shows some 160,000 clones, 78% of them singletons. Sequencing was done on a sample of peripheral blood. Every receptor here comes from a woman older than 75 with acute or convalescent COVID-19.

J is TRBJ2-1 and V is TRBV5-1, with TRBD1 as a possible D gene (6 bases). In germline, CDR1 is SGHRS, CDR2 YFSETQ. This CDR3 region has 13 residues. V dropped 4 bases and J dropped 8 bases, with 13 bases sitting between them. The CDR3 here is CASSGRTADEQFF. CDR3 sequence (DNA): TGCGCCAGCAGCGGACGGACAGCCGATGAGCAGTTCTTC.

The chain recombines TRBV27 with TRBJ1-5; TRBD1 matches 9 bases. V lost 5 bases and J lost 7; bases outside the gene matches: 12. Germline CDR1 reads MNHEY; CDR2 reads SMNVEV (reference sequence). The CDR3 covers 16 residues. CDR3 sequence: CASSKGAGTGIQPQHF. CDR3 in DNA: TGTGCCAGCAGTAAGGGGGCCGGGACAGGGATCCAGCCCCAGCATTTT.

This CDR3 reads CASSLGAGTDNQPQHF. The CDR3 DNA follows: TGCGCCAGCAGCTTGGGCGCGGGGACAGACAATCAGCCCCAGCATTTT. The chain carries TRBV5-1 and TRBJ1-5; 7 bases are a match to TRBD1. V lost 0 bases and J lost 3; bases outside the gene matches: 6. The CDR3 is 16 amino acids. Germline values: CDR1 SGHRS, CDR2 YFSETQ. The full variable domain, rest sourced from reference TRBV5-1 and TRBJ1-5, is KAGVTQTPRYLIKTRGQQVTLSCSPISGHRSVSWYQQTPGQGLQFLFEYFSETQRNKGNFPGRFSGRQFSNSRSEMNVSTLELGDSALYLCASSLGAGTDNQPQHFGDGTRLSIL.

This CDR3 reads CASRDRVGSIYEQYF. The CDR3 DNA sequence: TGTGCCAGCCGGGACAGGGTAGGATCGATCTACGAGCAGTACTTC. J is TRBJ2-7 and V is TRBV19; 9 positions match TRBD1. The CDR3 contains 15 residues. V lost 9 bases and J lost 3; bases outside the gene matches: 12. Looked up from germline, CDR1 is LNHDA and CDR2 is SQIVND (reference sequence).

The V call is TRBV5-1, the J call TRBJ1-1, with D unresolved. This CDR3 is built from 14 residues. V lost 4 bases to trimming and J lost 0 bases, with 10 bases between them. Per the germline V gene, CDR1 is SGHRS and CDR2 is YFSETQ. The CDR3 DNA follows: TGCGCCAGCAGCAAAGACAACATGAACACTGAAGCTTTCTTT. Translation: CASSKDNMNTEAFF. The whole variable domain, filled in from reference TRBV5-1 and TRBJ1-1, reads KAGVTQTPRYLIKTRGQQVTLSCSPISGHRSVSWYQQTPGQGLQFLFEYFSETQRNKGNFPGRFSGRQFSNSRSEMNVSTLELGDSALYLCASSKDNMNTEAFFGQGTRLTVV.

The chain uses TRBV6-5 and TRBJ1-1; unclear D gene. The CDR3 consists of 12 residues. Looked up from germline, CDR1 is MNHEY and CDR2 is SVGAGI. V was pared by 2 bases and J by 10 bases, with 11 bases between. In nucleotides, the CDR3 is TGTGCCAGCAGTTACAACAGCCAACGAGCTTTCTTT. It specifies CASSYNSQRAFF.

The gene calls are TRBV5-1 and TRBJ1-4; D is possibly TRBD1 (6 bases). The CDR3 is made up of 16 amino acids. The ends were cut back, 0 bases at V and 5 bases at J, with 14 bases in the middle. CDR1 SGHRS and CDR2 YFSETQ come from the germline V gene. Here the CDR3 DNA reads TGCGCCAGCAGCTTGGGTCCGACAGGCGAGAATGAAAAACTGTTTTTT. It translates to CASSLGPTGENEKLFF. The variable domain in full, completed from reference TRBV5-1 and TRBJ1-4, reads KAGVTQTPRYLIKTRGQQVTLSCSPISGHRSVSWYQQTPGQGLQFLFEYFSETQRNKGNFPGRFSGRQFSNSRSEMNVSTLELGDSALYLCASSLGPTGENEKLFFGSGTQLSVL.

In regard to this clone: Other DNA sequences in the same sample also yield this CDR3. The genes are TRBV5-1 and TRBJ1-1, with 9 positions matching TRBD1. The germline gives CDR1 SGHRS, CDR2 YFSETQ. V was clipped by 4 bases and J by 5 bases; unmatched bases: 6. This CDR3 spans 14 amino acids. The CDR3 loop is CASSTGQGGTEAFF. CDR3 in DNA: TGCGCCAGCAGCACGGGACAGGGAGGGACTGAAGCTTTCTTT.

The genes are TRBV24-1 and TRBJ2-1, with 14 positions matching TRBD2. Per germline, CDR1 KGHDR and CDR2 SFDVKD. The CDR3 has 16 amino acids. The junction had 9 bases not matched to a gene; V was cut back by 9 bases and J by 6 bases. In DNA, the CDR3 is TGTGCCACCGGGACTAGCGGGAGAGGGGGGGGCAATGAGCAGTTCTTC. Protein product: CATGTSGRGGGNEQFF.

The genes are TRBV2 and TRBJ2-5; the D gene is possibly TRBD2 (5 bases). This CDR3 spans 13 amino acids. V was trimmed by 4 bases and J by 5 bases, leaving 11 bases between them. The V gene's germline CDR1 is SNHLY and CDR2 FYNNEI. In nucleotides, the CDR3 is TGTGCCAGCAGTGTGGACTTGAGCGAGACCCAGTACTTC. Protein: CASSVDLSETQYF.

The chain combines TRBV19 with TRBJ2-6; 8 bases map to TRBD1. CDR1 is LNHDA, CDR2 SQIVND, per germline (reference sequence). The CDR3 is 13 residues long. Trimming removed 10 bases from V and 6 bases from J; junction bases left unmatched: 5. The CDR3, as DNA: TGTGCCACCTCGGACAGGGCGGCCAACGTCCTGACTTTC. Protein: CATSDRAANVLTF.

The rearrangement links TRBV28 to TRBJ1-2, with 9 bases aligning to TRBD1. Germline-derived CDR1 and CDR2 are MDHEN and SYDVKM. Trimming took 6 bases from V and 4 from J; bases not matched to a gene: 6. The CDR3 spans 14 residues. The CDR3 DNA is TGTGCCAGCAGGGTGGACAGGGGACCCTATGGCTACACCTTC. Residues: CASRVDRGPYGYTF.

The rearrangement uses TRBV6-4 and TRBJ1-6, with D unresolved. The V and J ends lost 0 bases and 7 bases respectively, with 10 bases between them. The CDR3 loop spans 15 amino acids. Per germline, CDR1 MRHNA and CDR2 SNTAGT. The CDR3 nucleotides are TGTGCCAGCAGTGACTCGTCAGGCACAAATTCACCCCTCCACTTT. As protein: CASSDSSGTNSPLHF.

This clone has a single count. The CDR3: CASSSVWTINTDTQYF. For the CDR3, the DNA is TGTGCCAGCAGTTCCGTCTGGACTATAAACACAGATACGCAGTATTTT. The chain joins TRBV28 to TRBJ2-3; tentatively, D is TRBD2 (6 bases). Germline CDR1 and CDR2: MDHEN and SYDVKM. The CDR3 runs to 16 residues. Trimming took off 4 bases at V and 2 bases at J, with 16 bases between the two ends.